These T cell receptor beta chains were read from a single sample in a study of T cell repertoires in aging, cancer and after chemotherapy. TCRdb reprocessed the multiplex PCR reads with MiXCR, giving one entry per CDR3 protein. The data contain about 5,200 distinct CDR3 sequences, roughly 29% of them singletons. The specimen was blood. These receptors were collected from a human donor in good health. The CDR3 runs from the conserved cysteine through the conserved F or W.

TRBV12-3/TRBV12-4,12,CASSRPRSEQFF
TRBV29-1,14,CSVDRPGGEAGAFF
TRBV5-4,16,CASSSEGGGARDTQYF
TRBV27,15,CASSLGGGPTDTQYF
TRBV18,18,CASSPIVGQGFAGNTIYF
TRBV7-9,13,CASALAGGNEQFF
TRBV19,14,CASSNIDTQETQYF
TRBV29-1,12,CSVGQGTGEQYF
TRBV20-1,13,CSATPPAGRGYTF
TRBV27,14,CASSRQAEGDTQYF
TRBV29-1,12,CSVQGINQPQHF
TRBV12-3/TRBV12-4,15,CASSLGGTGGYGYTF
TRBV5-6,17,CASSLVFGGGIGNTIYF
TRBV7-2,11,CASSSFYEQYF
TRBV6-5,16,CASSYSKGWLNTEAFF
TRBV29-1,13,CSVVGEYDTEAFF
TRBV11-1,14,CASSLYQSSYEQYF
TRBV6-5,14,CASSPQGMGSPLHF
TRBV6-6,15,CASRPGVGGTDTQYF
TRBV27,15,CASSFGQGLFYGYTF
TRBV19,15,CASSTTRVRSYGYTF
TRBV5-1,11,CASSLDHEQYF
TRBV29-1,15,CSVAFGTGGNYGYTF
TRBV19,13,CASSITSLLGYTF
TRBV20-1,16,CSADPLGQGNTGELFF
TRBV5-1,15,CASSSTSGGRETQYF
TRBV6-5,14,CASTRAEGTDTQYF
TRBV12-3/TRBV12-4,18,CASRLTSWGTSSYNEQFF
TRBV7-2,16,CASSRSAGHSTDTQYF
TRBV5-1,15,CASSLGILPDNEQFF
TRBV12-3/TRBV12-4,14,CASSLASFGTEAFF
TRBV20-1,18,CSARECLAGGESSDTQYF
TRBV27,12,CASSSTNYGYTF
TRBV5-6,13,CASSVREPYGYTF
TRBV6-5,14,CASSYSVWEGEQYF
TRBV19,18,CASSKVALGHARGTEAFF
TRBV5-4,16,CASSLGSSGGSYEQYF
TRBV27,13,CASSLGRNQPQHF
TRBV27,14,CASSLLGRGNEQFF
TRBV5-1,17,CASSLVLGGTAHYEQYF
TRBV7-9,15,CASSLGSDLNYGYTF
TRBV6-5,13,CASSYSGNYGYTF
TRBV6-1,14,CASGLTTGDQPQHF
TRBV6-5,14,CASSPSRGNTEAFF
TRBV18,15,CASSKTGSGYNEQFF
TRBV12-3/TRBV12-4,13,CASSLAHNYGYTF
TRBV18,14,CASSQSGTEETQYF
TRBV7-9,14,CASSLKRDNTEAFF
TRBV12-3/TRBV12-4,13,CASSLDLRLPQHF
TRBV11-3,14,CASSRGGITDTQYF
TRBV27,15,CASSLRGRRADTQYF
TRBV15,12,CATGRWNTEAFF
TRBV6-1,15,CASSESSGGSDTQYF
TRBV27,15,CASSKARAGDYEQYF
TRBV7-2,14,CASSLAREMYEQYF
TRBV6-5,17,CASSYSGANSGANVLTF
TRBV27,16,CASRPRHPGLNQPQHF
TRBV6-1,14,CASSPTDLNTEAFF